These T cell receptor beta chains were read from a single sample in a study of blood T cell repertoires in COVID-19. Clones were sequenced by immunoSEQ multiplex PCR, and TCRdb holds only the in-frame ones, with some missing. The sample lists 150,000 to 200,000 clones; about 90% were seen once. The sample comprised peripheral blood. These receptors all come from a man in his 60s with acute or convalescent COVID-19. Both conserved end residues are part of each CDR3. Fields, in order: V gene, D gene, J gene, clone size, CDR3 protein, CDR3 DNA. A D gene is named only where the DNA matches it firmly. The size of a clone is reported for some rows only, either as once, few or many, or as a class for expanded clones.

v_gene: TRBV5-1
d_gene: TRBD2
j_gene: TRBJ2-1
abundance: -
CDR3aa: CASKWVAGGSEQFF
CDR3nt: TGCGCCAGCAAATGGGTAGCGGGGGGTAGTGAGCAGTTCTTC

v_gene: TRBV2
d_gene: -
j_gene: TRBJ2-2
abundance: -
CDR3aa: CASRRQVHGGELFF
CDR3nt: TGTGCCAGCAGACGACAGGTTCATGGCGGGGAGCTGTTTTTT

v_gene: TRBV4-1
d_gene: -
j_gene: TRBJ1-1
abundance: -
CDR3aa: CASSQDLQGYTEAFF
CDR3nt: TGCGCCAGCAGCCAAGATCTTCAGGGCTACACTGAAGCTTTCTTT

v_gene: TRBV12-3/TRBV12-4
d_gene: -
j_gene: TRBJ1-4
abundance: -
CDR3aa: CASSNAEGKELFF
CDR3nt: TGTGCCAGCAGTAACGCAGAGGGAAAGGAACTGTTTTTT

v_gene: TRBV30
d_gene: -
j_gene: TRBJ1-2
abundance: -
CDR3aa: CAWSVAGNYGYTF
CDR3nt: TGTGCCTGGAGTGTAGCGGGAAACTATGGCTACACCTTC

v_gene: TRBV7-9
d_gene: TRBD1
j_gene: TRBJ2-4
abundance: few
CDR3aa: CASSTTGGVIQYF
CDR3nt: TGTGCCAGCAGCACGACAGGGGGCGTCATTCAGTACTTC

v_gene: TRBV19
d_gene: -
j_gene: TRBJ1-2
abundance: -
CDR3aa: CASSIGPSFYGYTF
CDR3nt: TGTGCCAGTAGTATAGGTCCCAGTTTCTATGGCTACACCTTC

v_gene: TRBV18
d_gene: TRBD1
j_gene: TRBJ1-2
abundance: -
CDR3aa: CASSHGQGAGYTF
CDR3nt: TGTGCCAGCTCACACGGACAGGGTGCTGGCTACACCTTC

v_gene: TRBV27
d_gene: -
j_gene: TRBJ1-1
abundance: -
CDR3aa: CASSLGPGNTEAFF
CDR3nt: TGTGCCAGCAGTTTAGGCCCGGGAAACACTGAAGCTTTCTTT

v_gene: TRBV3-1/TRBV3-2
d_gene: -
j_gene: TRBJ2-5
abundance: -
CDR3aa: CASSLYGDSPETQYF
CDR3nt: TGTGCCAGCAGCCTCTACGGGGATTCTCCAGAGACCCAGTACTTC

v_gene: TRBV5-1
d_gene: -
j_gene: TRBJ2-7
abundance: -
CDR3aa: CASSLGTGSEQYF
CDR3nt: TGCGCCAGCAGCTTGGGTACAGGGTCCGAGCAGTACTTC